This section outlines one T cell receptor beta chain sequence together with its context. What it binds is unknown. This sample is part of a study of OX40 agonist ivuxolimab in advanced cancers. Overall study context: Patients were given ivuxolimab, an antibody that agonizes OX40 (CD134). Notes on the study in general: The work left the antigen specificity of expanded peripheral T cells undetermined. Some patients who did not respond also had low normalized T-cell clonal expansion. Relatively little clonal expansion, among the lowest observed, appeared in partial responders at 0.1-3.0 mg/kg.

Germline values: CDR1 LNHNV, CDR2 YYDKDF (reference sequence). V shed 0 bases and J shed 0 bases, with 12 bases lying between them. CDR3 length equals 17 residues. This table comes from immunoSEQ multiplex PCR, and its TCRdb copy is limited to in-frame clones, with some not included. This sample has tens of thousands of clones, with roughly 92% found just once. The gene calls are TRBV15 and TRBJ2-1, with unresolved D. The sample here was CD4+ or CD8+ T cells sorted from blood, taken in a trial of the OX40 agonist ivuxolimab. The receptor was derived from an adult with an advanced solid tumor such as melanoma, head and neck, liver or kidney cancer. The CDR3 nucleotides read TGTGCCACCAGCAGAGATACGGGTTTTTCCTCCTACAATGAGCAGTTCTTC. It translates to CATSRDTGFSSYNEQFF.